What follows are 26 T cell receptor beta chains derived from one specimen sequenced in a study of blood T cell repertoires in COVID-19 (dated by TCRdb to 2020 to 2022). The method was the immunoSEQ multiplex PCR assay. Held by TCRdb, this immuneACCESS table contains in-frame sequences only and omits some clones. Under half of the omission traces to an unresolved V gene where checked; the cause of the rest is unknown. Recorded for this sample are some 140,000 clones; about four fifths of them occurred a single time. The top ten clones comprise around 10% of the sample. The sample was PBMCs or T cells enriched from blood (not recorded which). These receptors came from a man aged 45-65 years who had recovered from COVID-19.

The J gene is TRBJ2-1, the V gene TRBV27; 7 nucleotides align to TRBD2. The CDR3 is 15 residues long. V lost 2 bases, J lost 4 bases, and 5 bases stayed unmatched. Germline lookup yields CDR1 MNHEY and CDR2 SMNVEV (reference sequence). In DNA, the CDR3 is TGTGCCAGCAGTTTAAGCAGCGGGGCTTACAATGAGCAGTTCTTC. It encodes CASSLSSGAYNEQFF.

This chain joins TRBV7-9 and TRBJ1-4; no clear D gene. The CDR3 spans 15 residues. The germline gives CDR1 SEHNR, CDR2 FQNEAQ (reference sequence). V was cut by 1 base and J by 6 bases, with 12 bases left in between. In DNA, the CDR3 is TGTGCCAGCAGCTTAGGGGAGGGAAAAGATGAAAAACTGTTTTTT. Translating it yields CASSLGEGKDEKLFF.

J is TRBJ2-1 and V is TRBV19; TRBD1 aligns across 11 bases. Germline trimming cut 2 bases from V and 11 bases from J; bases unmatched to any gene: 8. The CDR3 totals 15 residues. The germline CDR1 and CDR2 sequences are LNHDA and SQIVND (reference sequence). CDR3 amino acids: CASSIYGQGARKQFF. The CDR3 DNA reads TGTGCCAGTAGTATATACGGACAGGGGGCAAGGAAGCAGTTCTTC.

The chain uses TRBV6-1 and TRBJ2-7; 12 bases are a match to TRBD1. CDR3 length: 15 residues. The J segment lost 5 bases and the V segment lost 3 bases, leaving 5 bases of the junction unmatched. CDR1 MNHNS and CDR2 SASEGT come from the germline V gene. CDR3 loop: CASSEPGQGADEQYF. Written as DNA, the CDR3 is TGTGCCAGCAGTGAGCCGGGACAGGGGGCCGACGAGCAGTACTTC.

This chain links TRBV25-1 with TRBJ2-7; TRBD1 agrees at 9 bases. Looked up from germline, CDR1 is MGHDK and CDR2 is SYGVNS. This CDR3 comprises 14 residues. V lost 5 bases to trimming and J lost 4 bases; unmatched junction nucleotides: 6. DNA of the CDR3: TGTGCCAGCAGTCCGGGACAGGGAATTTACGAGCAGTACTTC. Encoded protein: CASSPGQGIYEQYF.

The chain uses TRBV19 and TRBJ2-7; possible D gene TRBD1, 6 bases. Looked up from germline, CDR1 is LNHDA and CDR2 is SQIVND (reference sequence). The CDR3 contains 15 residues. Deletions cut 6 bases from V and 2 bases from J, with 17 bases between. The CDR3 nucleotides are TGTGCCAGTAGCGAACAGGGTATATCCCCCTACGAGCAGTACTTC. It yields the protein CASSEQGISPYEQYF.

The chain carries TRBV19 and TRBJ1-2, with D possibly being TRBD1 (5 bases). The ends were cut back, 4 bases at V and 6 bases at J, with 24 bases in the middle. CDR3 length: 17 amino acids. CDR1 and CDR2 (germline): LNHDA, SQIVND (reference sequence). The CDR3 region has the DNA TGTGCCAGTAGTACTAGGGCCGGCGGGGGGAATGAGGATGGCTACACCTTC. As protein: CASSTRAGGGNEDGYTF.

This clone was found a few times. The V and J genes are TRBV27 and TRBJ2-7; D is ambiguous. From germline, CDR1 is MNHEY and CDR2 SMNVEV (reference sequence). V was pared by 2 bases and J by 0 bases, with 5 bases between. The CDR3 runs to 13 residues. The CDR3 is CASSLASSYEQYF. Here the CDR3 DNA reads TGTGCCAGCAGTTTAGCCAGCTCCTACGAGCAGTACTTC.

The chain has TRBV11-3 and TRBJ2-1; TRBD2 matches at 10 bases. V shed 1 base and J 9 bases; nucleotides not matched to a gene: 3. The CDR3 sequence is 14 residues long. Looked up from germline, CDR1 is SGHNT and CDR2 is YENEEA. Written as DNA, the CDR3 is TGTGCCAGCAGCTTAGGTCTAGCGGGGGTTGAGCAGTTCTTC. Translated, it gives CASSLGLAGVEQFF.

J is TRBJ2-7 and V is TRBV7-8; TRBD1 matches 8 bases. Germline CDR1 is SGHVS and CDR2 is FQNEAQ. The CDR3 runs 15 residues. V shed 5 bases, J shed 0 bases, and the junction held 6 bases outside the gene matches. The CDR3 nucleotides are TGTGCCAGCAGCGTCAGGGGGCTAAGCTCCTACGAGCAGTACTTC. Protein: CASSVRGLSSYEQYF.

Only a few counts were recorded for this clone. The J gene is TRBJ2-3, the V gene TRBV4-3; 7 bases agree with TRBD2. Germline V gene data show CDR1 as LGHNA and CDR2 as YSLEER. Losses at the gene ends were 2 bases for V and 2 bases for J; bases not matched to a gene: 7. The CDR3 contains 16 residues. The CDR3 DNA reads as TGCGCCAGCAGCCAACGCCCCCGGGGGGACACAGATACGCAGTATTTT. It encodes CASSQRPRGDTDTQYF.

In DNA, the CDR3 is TGTGCCAGTAGTATCTCTAGTGGAGGGGATACGCAGTATTTT. It translates to CASSISSGGDTQYF. The V gene is TRBV19, the J gene TRBJ2-3, with D possibly TRBD2 on 6 matching bases. Germline lookup yields CDR1 LNHDA and CDR2 SQIVND (reference sequence). The germline V and J ends were trimmed by 3 bases and 6 bases, with 13 bases remaining between them. The CDR3 has 14 amino acids.

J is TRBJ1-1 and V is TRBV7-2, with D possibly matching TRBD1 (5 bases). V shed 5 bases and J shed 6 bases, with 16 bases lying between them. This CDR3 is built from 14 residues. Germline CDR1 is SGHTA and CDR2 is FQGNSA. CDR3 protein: CASSPVQTGAEAFF. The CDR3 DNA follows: TGTGCCAGCAGCCCGGTCCAAACGGGGGCTGAAGCTTTCTTT.

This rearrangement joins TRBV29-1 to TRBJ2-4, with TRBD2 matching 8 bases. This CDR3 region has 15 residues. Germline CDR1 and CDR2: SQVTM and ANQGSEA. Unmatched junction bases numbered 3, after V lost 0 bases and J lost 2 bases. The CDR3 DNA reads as TGCAGCGTTGAAGATCGGGGGGGTCCCAAAAACATTCAGTACTTC. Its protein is CSVEDRGGPKNIQYF.

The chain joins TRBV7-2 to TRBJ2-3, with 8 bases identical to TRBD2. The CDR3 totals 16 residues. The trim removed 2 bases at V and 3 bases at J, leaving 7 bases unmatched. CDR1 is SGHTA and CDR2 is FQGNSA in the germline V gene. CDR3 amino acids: CASSLNGGARTDTQYF. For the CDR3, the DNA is TGTGCCAGCAGCTTAAACGGGGGGGCCCGAACAGATACGCAGTATTTT.

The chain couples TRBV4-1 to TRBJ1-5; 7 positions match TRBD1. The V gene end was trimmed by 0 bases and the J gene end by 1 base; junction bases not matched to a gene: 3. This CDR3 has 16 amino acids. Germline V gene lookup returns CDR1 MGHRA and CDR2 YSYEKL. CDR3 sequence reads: CASSQDRGESNQPQHF. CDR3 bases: TGCGCCAGCAGCCAAGACAGGGGGGAGAGCAATCAGCCCCAGCATTTT.

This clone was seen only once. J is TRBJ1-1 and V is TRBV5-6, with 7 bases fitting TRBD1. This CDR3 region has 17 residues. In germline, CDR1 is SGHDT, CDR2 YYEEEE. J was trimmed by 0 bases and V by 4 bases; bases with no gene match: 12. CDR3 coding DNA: TGTGCCAGCAGCGTTTGGACCGTGGACAGGATGAACACTGAAGCTTTCTTT. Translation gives CASSVWTVDRMNTEAFF.

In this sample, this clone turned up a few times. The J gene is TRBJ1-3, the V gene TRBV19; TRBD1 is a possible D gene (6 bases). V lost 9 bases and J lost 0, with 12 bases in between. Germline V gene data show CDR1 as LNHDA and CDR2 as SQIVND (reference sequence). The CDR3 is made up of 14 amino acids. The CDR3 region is CASGQGISGNTIYF. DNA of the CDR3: TGTGCCAGCGGCCAGGGGATCTCTGGAAACACCATATATTTT.

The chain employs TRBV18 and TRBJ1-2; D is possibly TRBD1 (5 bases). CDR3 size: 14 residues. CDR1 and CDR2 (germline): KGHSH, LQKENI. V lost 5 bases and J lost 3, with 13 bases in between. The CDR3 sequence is CASSSNRLDYGYTF. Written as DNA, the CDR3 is TGTGCCAGCTCAAGCAACAGGCTCGACTATGGCTACACCTTC. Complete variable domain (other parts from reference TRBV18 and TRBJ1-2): NAGVMQNPRHLVRRRGQEARLRCSPMKGHSHVYWYRQLPEEGLKFMVYLQKENIIDESGMPKERFSAEFPKEGPSILRIQQVVRGDSAAYFCASSSNRLDYGYTFGSGTRLTVV.

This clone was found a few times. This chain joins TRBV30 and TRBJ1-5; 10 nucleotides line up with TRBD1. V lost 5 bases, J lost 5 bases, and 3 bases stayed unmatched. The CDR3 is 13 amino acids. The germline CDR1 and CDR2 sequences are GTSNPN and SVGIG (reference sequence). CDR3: CAWDRGRDQPQHF. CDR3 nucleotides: TGTGCCTGGGACAGGGGGCGCGATCAGCCCCAGCATTTT.

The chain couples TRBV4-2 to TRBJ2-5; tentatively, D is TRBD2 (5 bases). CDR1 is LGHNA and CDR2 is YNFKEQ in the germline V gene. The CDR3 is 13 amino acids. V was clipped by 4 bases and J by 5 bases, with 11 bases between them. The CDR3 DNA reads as TGTGCCAGCAGCCCGCTCCGGGGTGAGACCCAGTACTTC. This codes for CASSPLRGETQYF.

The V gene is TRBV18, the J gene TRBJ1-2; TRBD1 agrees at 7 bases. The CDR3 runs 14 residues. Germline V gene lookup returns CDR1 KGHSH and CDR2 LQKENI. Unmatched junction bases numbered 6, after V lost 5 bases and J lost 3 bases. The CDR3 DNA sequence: TGTGCCAGCTCAGATGGTACAGGGGACTATGGCTACACCTTC. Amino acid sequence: CASSDGTGDYGYTF.

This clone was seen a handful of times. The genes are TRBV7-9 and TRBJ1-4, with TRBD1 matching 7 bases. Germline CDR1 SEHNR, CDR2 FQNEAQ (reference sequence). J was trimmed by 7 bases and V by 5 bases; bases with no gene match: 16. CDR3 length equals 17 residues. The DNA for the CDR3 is TGTGCCAGCAGCCGTGACAGGGATGTTTGGTCGACTGAAAAACTGTTTTTT. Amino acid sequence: CASSRDRDVWSTEKLFF.

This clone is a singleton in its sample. Here the CDR3 reads CASSALGGYNSPLHF. In DNA form, the CDR3 reads TGTGCCAGCAGCGCATTGGGAGGATATAATTCACCCCTCCACTTT. The chain is built from TRBV9 and TRBJ1-6; D is unclear. Germline-derived CDR1 and CDR2 are SGDLS and YYNGEE. Trimming left V 3 bases short and J 4 bases short, with 11 bases between. The CDR3 length is 15 residues.

The DNA for the CDR3 is TGTGCCAGCAGTTTAGACAGATCGATCTCCTACGAGCAGTACTTC. As protein: CASSLDRSISYEQYF. V is TRBV27 and J is TRBJ2-7, with D possibly being TRBD1 (5 bases). Germline lookup yields CDR1 MNHEY and CDR2 SMNVEV (reference sequence). The CDR3 length is 15 residues. V lost 2 bases and J lost 0, with 11 bases in between.

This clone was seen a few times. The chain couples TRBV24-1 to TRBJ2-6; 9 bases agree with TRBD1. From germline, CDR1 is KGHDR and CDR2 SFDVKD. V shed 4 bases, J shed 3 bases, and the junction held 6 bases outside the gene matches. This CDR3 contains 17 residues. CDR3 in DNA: TGTGCCACCAGTGAGGGGACAGGGAGGGATGGGGCCAACGTCCTGACTTTC. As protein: CATSEGTGRDGANVLTF.